In its sample, the clone carrying this T cell receptor beta chain was seen once. The data stem from a study of T cell changes during pregnancy in multiple sclerosis. TCRdb keeps only in-frame clones here, not all; method: immunoSEQ multiplex PCR. Of over 50,000 clones in the sample, 87% were seen once. Input material: peripheral blood from another person, used as feeder cells. This TCR came from a human donor whose cells served as feeder cells for cultures in a pregnancy study.

CDR3 in amino acids: CASSLAGQNNEKLFF. For the CDR3, the DNA is TGCGCCAGCAGCTTGGCGGGACAGAATAATGAAAAACTGTTTTTT. This rearrangement joins TRBV5-1 to TRBJ1-4; TRBD1 matches 7 bases. CDR1 and CDR2 from the germline V gene are SGHRS and YFSETQ. V lost 0 bases and J lost 4; bases outside the gene matches: 3. This CDR3 contains 15 residues.